This T cell receptor beta chain was found in a study of PD-1 blockade in classical Hodgkin lymphoma. With 4 bases clipped from V and 10 bases from J, the junction kept 3 bases outside the gene matches. The CDR3 contains 13 residues. The germline gives CDR1 SGDLS, CDR2 YYNGEE. The assay was immunoSEQ multiplex PCR, and TCRdb's table has in-frame clones only and misses some. The sample has about 96,000 clones; around 93% are singletons. Time point specified: cycle 4 day 1 (C4D1), after around six weeks of nivolumab. The patients all showed relapse after autologous stem cell transplantation, while their brentuximab vedotin exposure varied.

The receptor's source is a human donor with classical Hodgkin lymphoma. The chain employs TRBV9 and TRBJ2-1, with 12 bases matching TRBD1. The sequencing here drew on peripheral blood mononuclear cells (PBMCs), taken before the fourth cycle of nivolumab. The CDR3: CASSSGTGGEQFF. The CDR3 nucleotides are TGTGCCAGCAGCTCAGGGACAGGGGGCGAGCAGTTCTTC.